This TCR beta chain derives from a study of T cells in Graves' hyperthyroidism and ophthalmopathy. Germline CDR1 is KGHSH and CDR2 is LQKENI. Trimming cost V 3 bases and J 10 bases; bases outside gene matches: 4. The CDR3 runs 13 residues. This clonotype was detected ten times or more. It was RNA transcripts that yielded the amplified TCR beta CDR3 regions. TCR CDR3 regions were first amplified by RT-PCR with HTBI primers. MiXCR, applied by TCRdb to the multiplex PCR reads, yields one record per CDR3 protein. The repertoire consists of approximately 600,000 distinct CDR3 sequences, with around 20% occurring once and the leading ten covering roughly a third.

Sequenced: blood. The sequence was collected from a man aged 30-40 years with Graves' ophthalmopathy. The J gene is TRBJ1-1, the V gene TRBV18; 11 nucleotides match TRBD1. Here the CDR3 DNA reads TGTGCCAGCTCACCGGGACAGGGGGAGGGAGCTTTCTTT. It is translated as CASSPGQGEGAFF. Filled out from reference TRBV18 and TRBJ1-1, the complete variable domain reads NAGVMQNPRHLVRRRGQEARLRCSPMKGHSHVYWYRQLPEEGLKFMVYLQKENIIDESGMPKERFSAEFPKEGPSILRIQQVVRGDSAAYFCASSPGQGEGAFFGQGTRLTVV.